This T cell receptor (beta chain) was sequenced during a study of molecular identifiers for immune sequencing clone quantification. Overall study context: Replicate RNA from roughly 21,000 or 96,000 naive CD8 T cells formed five aliquots; four were sequenced.

Study-level results: Amid roughly 1 million naive cells, spiked Jurkat TCR RNA from one cell was reportedly still detectable.

Sorting captured naive CD8 T cells as CD8+CD4-CCR7+CD45RA+. TCRdb used MiXCR to reprocess the PCR reads, holding one entry per CDR3 protein. This sample yields about half a million distinct CDR3 sequences, of which over 20% are seen a single time; under 0.85% belongs to the top ten. With respect to this clonotype: Its cognate antigen is unknown. A much larger clone differs by one base, so this may be a read error. The conserved phenylalanine or tryptophan normally closing the CDR3 is absent here, so this likely arose from a read error.

The germline CDR1 and CDR2 sequences are MNHEY and SVGEGT. The CDR3 is 14 residues long. The V gene end was trimmed by 5 bases and the J gene end by 5 bases; junction bases not matched to a gene: 6. The specimen was naive CD8+ T cells from blood, with Jurkat cell RNA spiked in. Subset noted: FACS-sorted CD8+CD4-CCR7+CD45RA+ naive T cells. The TCR originated in a human donor in good health. Some libraries in this study had Jurkat cell RNA spiked in. The V gene is TRBV6-2 or TRBV6-3, the J gene TRBJ1-1; 9 positions match TRBD1. The CDR3 DNA reads TGTGCCAGCAGTCTACAGGGGGCGCGTACTGAAGCTTTCTCT. It translates to CASSLQGARTEAFS.